This T cell receptor beta chain appears in the sequencing data of a study of early T cells in non-severe SARS-CoV-2 infection. Overall study context: Sequencing used unsorted whole-blood bulk RNA, so chains lack pairing.

As for this clonotype: Its antigen remains unidentified.

Study results and limitations: Sequences matched to VDJdb favored anti-spike CD8 responses, while private and CD4 specificities were missed.

The germline gives CDR1 MNHEY, CDR2 SVGEGT. V was pared by 6 bases and J by 0 bases, with 11 bases of the junction left unmatched. CDR3 size: 17 residues. Individual cDNA molecules each received unique molecular identifiers attached to them. TCRdb called the 5' RACE reads again in MiXCR, with one record for every CDR3 protein. The sample lists some 62,000 distinct CDR3 sequences, almost 9.5% seen once, with 1.2% in the top ten. The origin of this receptor is an adult who was a healthcare worker with PCR-confirmed SARS-CoV-2 infection or an uninfected control (not recorded which). This chain joins TRBV6-2 or TRBV6-3 and TRBJ1-1; 9 bases fit TRBD1. The sample taken for sequencing was whole blood. Here the CDR3 DNA reads TGTGCCAGCAGGGGAACGATACAGGGGGCCTTGAACACTGAAGCTTTCTTT. This translates into CASRGTIQGALNTEAFF.